Below are 5 T cell receptor beta chains sequenced from a single sample in a study of blood T cells in healthy people across ages. For the second PCR, which ran for 7 to 11 cycles, a sample-barcoded 5' primer and a J-beta primer mix were used. Each CDR3 protein is one row after TCRdb ran MiXCR on the 5' RACE reads. The sample holds about 580,000 distinct CDR3 sequences, roughly 43% seen once. Sample: blood. The receptors here all came from a man older than 75 in good health.

The CDR3 is CSATSGREETQYF. As DNA, the CDR3 is TGCAGTGCTACTAGCGGGAGGGAAGAGACCCAGTACTTC. This chain joins TRBV20-1 and TRBJ2-5; TRBD2 matches 12 bases. This CDR3 comprises 13 residues. J lost 3 bases, V lost 4 bases, and 0 bases had no gene match. Germline loops: CDR1 DFQATT, CDR2 SNEGSKA (reference sequence).

This chain uses TRBV7-2 with TRBJ1-5, with D hard to call. CDR3 length equals 15 residues. Trimming left V 5 bases short and J 7 bases short, with 18 bases between. Germline V gives CDR1 SGHTA, CDR2 FQGNSA. The CDR3 region is CASSIRAGSGQPQHF. CDR3 sequence (DNA): TGTGCCAGCAGCATCCGGGCAGGCTCGGGGCAGCCCCAGCATTTT.

In its sample, this clonotype was seen many times. The CDR3 coding sequence is TGTGCCAGCACGGCCGGGATGAACACTGAAGCTTTCTTT. It translates to CASTAGMNTEAFF. The V and J genes are TRBV6-6 and TRBJ1-1; D unresolved. Trimming left V 7 bases short and J 0 bases short, with 9 bases between. The CDR3 runs 13 residues. Germline V gene data show CDR1 as MNHNY and CDR2 as SVGAGI (reference sequence).

The CDR3: CASSQATSGYNEQYF. The DNA of the CDR3 is TGTGCCAGCAGCCAGGCTACTAGCGGGTACAATGAGCAGTACTTC. This chain joins TRBV7-3 and TRBJ2-1; 9 nucleotides line up with TRBD2. The J call could be wrong; TRBJ2-7 is a better fit for the DNA end. Germline CDR1 is SGHTA and CDR2 is FQGTGA. The CDR3 runs to 15 residues.

J is TRBJ2-5 and V is TRBV20-1, with 15 bases that match TRBD2. Per germline, CDR1 DFQATT and CDR2 SNEGSKA (reference sequence). The CDR3 runs to 17 residues. J lost 11 bases, V lost 1 base, and 14 bases had no gene match. The chain's CDR3 is CSARGGLAGGVLNEQYF. The CDR3 DNA reads TGCAGTGCTAGAGGGGGACTAGCGGGAGGAGTATTGAATGAGCAGTACTTC.